This passage covers 32 T cell receptor beta chains from one sample sequenced in a study of breast tumors, draining lymph nodes, adjacent tissues. TCRdb analysed the multiplex PCR reads with MiXCR anew, one entry per CDR3 protein. Altogether about 180,000 distinct CDR3 sequences are present, approximately 30% being singletons, with the ten largest covering roughly 4.5%. The lymph nodes were axillary draining lymph nodes from breast cancer patients. Specimen: axillary lymph node tissue. The source is a female donor with breast cancer. Some clones in this sample may be carry-over from other donors' samples.

This clonotype was observed many times. This sequence joins TRBV6-5 and TRBJ1-2; 7 bases align to TRBD1. The CDR3 totals 14 residues. Germline V CDR1 and CDR2: MNHEY, SVGAGI. V trimming: 2 bases; J trimming: 5 bases; junction bases outside the gene matches: 5. Here the CDR3 reads CASSYDREQYGYTF. The CDR3 DNA is TGTGCCAGCAGTTACGACAGGGAGCAATATGGCTACACCTTC.

J is TRBJ2-3 and V is TRBV4-2; 9 bases agree with TRBD2. Germline CDR1 is LGHNA and CDR2 is YNFKEQ. With 3 bases clipped from V and 4 bases from J, the junction kept 11 bases outside the gene matches. The CDR3 totals 17 residues. The CDR3 sequence is CASSHSWLAGRADTQYF. CDR3 DNA: TGTGCCAGCAGCCACAGTTGGCTAGCGGGGAGGGCAGATACGCAGTATTTT.

This sequence joins TRBV5-1 and TRBJ1-1; 7 bases are shared with TRBD1. This CDR3 is 14 amino acids long. V lost 4 bases and J lost 2; bases outside the gene matches: 5. Germline V gene data show CDR1 as SGHRS and CDR2 as YFSETQ. The CDR3 reads CASSIRGGNTEAFF. CDR3 nucleotide sequence: TGCGCCAGCAGCATCAGGGGGGGTAACACTGAAGCTTTCTTT. Based on the CDR3 plus reference TRBV5-1 and TRBJ1-1, the full variable domain is KAGVTQTPRYLIKTRGQQVTLSCSPISGHRSVSWYQQTPGQGLQFLFEYFSETQRNKGNFPGRFSGRQFSNSRSEMNVSTLELGDSALYLCASSIRGGNTEAFFGQGTRLTVV.

The chain combines TRBV7-7 with TRBJ1-1, with D possibly being TRBD1 (5 bases). CDR1 is SSHAT and CDR2 is FNYEAQ in the germline V gene (reference sequence). The CDR3 has 13 residues. The DNA for the CDR3 is TGTGCTAGCTCTAAGGGGCCGAACACTGAAGCTTTCTTT. The encoded protein is CASSKGPNTEAFF. The complete variable domain, with remaining parts taken from reference TRBV7-7 and TRBJ1-1, reads GAGVSQSPRYKVTKRGQDVTLRCDPISSHATLYWYQQALGQGPEFLTYFNYEAQPDKSGLPSDRFSAERPEGSISTLTIQRTEQRDSAMYRCASSKGPNTEAFFGQGTRLTVV.

V and J are TRBV11-3 and TRBJ2-2, with 8 nucleotides matching TRBD2. Germline CDR1 and CDR2: SGHNT and YENEEA. This CDR3 region has 18 residues. V was pared by 5 bases and J by 5 bases, with 16 bases of the junction left unmatched. The CDR3 protein is CASSQEPGLEPTTGELFF. The CDR3 DNA sequence: TGTGCCAGCAGCCAAGAGCCGGGACTAGAACCCACAACCGGGGAGCTGTTTTTT.

The J gene is TRBJ2-3, the V gene TRBV4-1, with D perhaps assigned TRBD1 or TRBD2 (6 bases each). The germline V gene encodes CDR1 MGHRA and CDR2 YSYEKL. The V end was cut by 1 base, the J end by 2 bases, with 19 bases between. This CDR3 is built from 18 residues. This CDR3 reads CASSQVTGLRDNTDTQYF. CDR3 nucleotides: TGCGCCAGCAGCCAAGTTACAGGGTTGCGGGACAACACAGATACGCAGTATTTT.

This rearrangement joins TRBV28 to TRBJ2-1; D is unclear. Between the trimmed V and J ends, which lost 2 bases and 4 bases, there was a span of 9 bases. CDR3 size: 14 residues. Per germline, CDR1 MDHEN and CDR2 SYDVKM. Here the CDR3 DNA reads TGTGCCAGCAGTTTAAGGGCCCCGTACAATGAGCAGTTCTTC. Encoded protein: CASSLRAPYNEQFF.

As regards this clonotype: This may arise from a read error, as a much more abundant clone is one base away. V gene TRBV6-2 or TRBV6-3 combines with J gene TRBJ1-6, with a possible D match to TRBD1 (5 bases). Trimming took off 4 bases at V and 0 bases at J, with 13 bases between the two ends. CDR1 and CDR2 (germline): MNHEY, SVGEGT. This CDR3 has 17 amino acids. CDR3 nucleotides: TGTGCCAGCAGTTGGGCAGGGCAGAGCTCCTATAATTCACCCCTCCACTTT. Translated: CASSWAGQSSYNSPLHF.

In DNA form, the CDR3 reads TGTGCCAGTAGTGAGGGCCCGGGACACGAAGGGAATGAGCAGTTCTTC. Its protein is CASSEGPGHEGNEQFF. This chain joins TRBV19 and TRBJ2-1, with TRBD1 as a possible D gene (6 bases). Per germline, CDR1 LNHDA and CDR2 SQIVND (reference sequence). The CDR3 has 16 amino acids. Trimming took off 5 bases at V and 7 bases at J, with 21 bases between the two ends.

This clonotype occurred many times. The chain is built from TRBV7-3 and TRBJ1-6; D might be TRBD1 (5 bases). Germline V gene lookup returns CDR1 SGHTA and CDR2 FQGTGA. Trimming stripped 2 bases from V and 7 bases from J, with 9 bases between. The CDR3 has 14 residues. This chain's CDR3 is CASSLAGENSPLHF. Written as DNA, the CDR3 is TGTGCCAGCAGCTTAGCGGGGGAGAATTCACCCCTCCACTTT. Based on the CDR3 plus reference TRBV7-3 and TRBJ1-6, the full variable domain is GAGVSQTPSNKVTEKGKYVELRCDPISGHTALYWYRQSLGQGPEFLIYFQGTGAADDSGLPNDRFFAVRPEGSVSTLKIQRTERGDSAVYLCASSLAGENSPLHFGNGTRLTVT.

A remark on this clonotype: One end of the junction varies from germline; a read error may be responsible. The chain employs TRBV12-3 or TRBV12-4 and TRBJ1-6, with 7 bases matching TRBD1. The CDR3 is made up of 16 amino acids. The CDR3 region is CTSSAGTAYYNSPLHF. DNA for the CDR3: TGTACCAGCAGTGCCGGGACAGCGTACTATAATTCACCCCTCCACTTT.

The sample holds many counts of this clonotype. The junction and the germline gene differ at one end; a read error may be behind it. The chain's CDR3 is CSAGDWDSTYEQYF. The CDR3 DNA reads TGCAGTGCTGGAGACTGGGACTCCACCTACGAGCAGTACTTC. The chain combines TRBV20-1 with TRBJ2-7, with D tentatively TRBD2 (6 bases). The V gene's germline CDR1 is DFQATT and CDR2 SNEGSKA (reference sequence). CDR3 length: 14 residues.

This clonotype was seen many times. The chain combines TRBV2 with TRBJ1-2; tentatively, D is TRBD1 (5 bases). This CDR3 spans 15 amino acids. The germline V gene encodes CDR1 SNHLY and CDR2 FYNNEI. V shed 5 bases and J shed 8 bases, with 21 bases lying between them. The chain's CDR3 is CASSLRGVTGRGYTF. For the CDR3, the DNA is TGTGCCAGCAGTCTCCGAGGAGTTACGGGGCGCGGCTACACCTTC.

In its sample, this clonotype was seen a few times. A much more abundant neighbour one base away suggests this may be a read error. The chain carries TRBV20-1 and TRBJ2-7; D remains unclear. V lost 1 base to trimming and J lost 6 bases, with 16 bases between them. The CDR3 spans 14 residues. From germline, CDR1 is DFQATT and CDR2 SNEGSKA (reference sequence). The CDR3 DNA sequence: TGCAGTGCTAGAGTTAGGGCGGCCGCCTCCGAGCAGTACTTC. Protein sequence: CSARVRAAASEQYF.

Comments on this clonotype: Its ends do not fully match the called genes, so a read error is possible. The V and J genes are TRBV9 and TRBJ2-5; a weak D match, TRBD1 (5 bases). The DNA matches TRBJ1-1 better at its end, which makes the J call doubtful. The CDR3 consists of 14 residues. The germline CDR1 and CDR2 sequences are SGDLS and YYNGEE. DNA of the CDR3: TGTGCCGGCAGCGTAGTGCAGGGAAACACTGAAGCTTTCTTT. This codes for CAGSVVQGNTEAFF.

At least ten counts were recorded for this clonotype. J is TRBJ2-1 and V is TRBV25-1; TRBD2 matches 10 bases. Germline CDR1 reads MGHDK; CDR2 reads SYGVNS. The CDR3 length is 15 residues. V shed 2 bases and J 8 bases; nucleotides not matched to a gene: 6. CDR3 bases: TGTGCCAGCAGTGAAAGCCTAGCGGGAGATGATGAGCAGTTCTTC. It is translated as CASSESLAGDDEQFF.

This clonotype was picked up many times. The V gene is TRBV24-1, the J gene TRBJ2-1; tentatively, D is TRBD2 (5 bases). The germline V gene encodes CDR1 KGHDR and CDR2 SFDVKD. Trimming took off 3 bases at V and 12 bases at J, with 20 bases between the two ends. CDR3 length: 15 amino acids. CDR3 protein: CATSDPLGLLAGQFF. The DNA for the CDR3 is TGTGCCACCAGTGATCCCCTCGGGCTCCTTGCGGGGCAGTTCTTC.

This chain connects TRBV7-9 to TRBJ1-6; D is uncertain. CDR1 SEHNR and CDR2 FQNEAQ come from the germline V gene (reference sequence). CDR3 length: 14 residues. The V end was cut by 5 bases, the J end by 7 bases, with 12 bases between. The CDR3 nucleotides read TGTGCCAGCAGCCCCGAGACGGAGAATTCACCCCTCCACTTT. It yields the protein CASSPETENSPLHF.

This chain links TRBV2 with TRBJ2-5; 12 bases are shared with TRBD2. The CDR3 sequence is 17 residues long. V lost 4 bases and J lost 4; bases outside the gene matches: 10. From germline, CDR1 is SNHLY and CDR2 FYNNEI. This CDR3 reads CASSARLAGEVVETQYF. The CDR3 nucleotides read TGTGCCAGCAGTGCTAGACTAGCGGGGGAGGTCGTAGAGACCCAGTACTTC.

This clonotype was recorded many times. The chain uses TRBV2 and TRBJ1-2; 9 bases line up with TRBD1. Germline values: CDR1 SNHLY, CDR2 FYNNEI. The length of the CDR3 is 12 residues. J was trimmed by 7 bases and V by 8 bases; bases with no gene match: 5. The CDR3 loop reads CASSGTGLGYTF. CDR3 DNA: TGTGCCAGCTCAGGGACAGGGCTTGGCTACACCTTC.

This clonotype was counted at least ten times. This chain connects TRBV6-5 to TRBJ2-7, with 7 bases identical to TRBD2. Germline loops: CDR1 MNHEY, CDR2 SVGAGI. V lost 4 bases, J lost 6 bases, and 12 bases stayed unmatched. This CDR3 has 15 residues. DNA of the CDR3: TGTGCCAGCAGTTCCACCGGGGCGGGAGATGGCGAGCAGTACTTC. Residues: CASSSTGAGDGEQYF.

This rearrangement joins TRBV28 to TRBJ2-7; 7 positions agree with TRBD2. With V trimmed by 4 bases and J by 6 bases, 9 bases remained unmatched. This CDR3 spans 14 amino acids. Germline V gene sequence: CDR1 MDHEN, CDR2 SYDVKM. For the CDR3, the DNA is TGTGCCAGCAGTTCGACTAGCCAGTTCGGCGAGCAGTACTTC. Translating it yields CASSSTSQFGEQYF.

The sample holds a few counts of this clonotype. The junction does not match germline at one end; this may be a read error. The chain couples TRBV9 to TRBJ2-5, with D perhaps matching TRBD1 (5 bases). CDR1 is SGDLS and CDR2 is YYNGEE in the germline V gene. This CDR3 region has 14 residues. The CDR3 loop reads CASSRSLGQETQSF. The CDR3 nucleotides read TGTGCCAGCTCCCGTTCCTTGGGGCAAGAGACCCAGTCCTTC.

This clonotype was seen repeatedly, ten times or more. The chain is built from TRBV7-9 and TRBJ2-2; D uncertain. V was clipped by 8 bases and J by 5 bases, with 6 bases between them. The CDR3 runs to 11 residues. Looked up from germline, CDR1 is SEHNR and CDR2 is FQNEAQ (reference sequence). The CDR3 is CASGFTGELFF. The CDR3 nucleotides read TGTGCCAGCGGATTTACCGGGGAGCTGTTTTTT. The complete variable domain, with remaining parts taken from reference TRBV7-9 and TRBJ2-2, reads DTGVSQNPRHKITKRGQNVTFRCDPISEHNRLYWYRQTLGQGPEFLTYFQNEAQLEKSRLLSDRFSAERPKGSFSTLEIQRTEQGDSAMYLCASGFTGELFFGEGSRLTVL.

This clonotype occurred many times. V gene TRBV20-1 combines with J gene TRBJ2-1; 14 nucleotides align to TRBD2. The CDR3 sequence is 15 residues long. Germline assignment: CDR1 DFQATT and CDR2 SNEGSKA (reference sequence). The ends lost 7 bases at V and 5 bases at J; junction bases unmatched: 7. The CDR3 DNA reads as TGCAGTGGAGGACTAGCGGGAGGCGCAGACAATGAGCAGTTCTTC. Protein sequence: CSGGLAGGADNEQFF.

This clonotype showed up just a few times. One base away lies a much larger clone, so this may be a sequencing read error. The CDR3 nucleotides are TGTGCCAGCAGCTCATGGACAGGACGCAATCGGCCCCAGCATTTT. Translation: CASSSWTGRNRPQHF. V usage is TRBV7-2 and J usage is TRBJ1-5; 7 bases match TRBD1. The CDR3 has 15 amino acids. Germline assignment: CDR1 SGHTA and CDR2 FQGNSA.

This clonotype was observed at least ten times. The chain couples TRBV2 to TRBJ2-7; D gene unclear. Per the germline V gene, CDR1 is SNHLY and CDR2 is FYNNEI. The germline V and J ends were trimmed by 9 bases and 0 bases, with 12 bases remaining between them. This CDR3 has 13 residues. CDR3 loop: CASTKGPSYEQYF. The CDR3 bases are TGTGCCAGTACCAAGGGTCCCTCCTACGAGCAGTACTTC.

This clonotype showed up many times. CDR3 coding DNA: TGCGCCAGCAGCCAAGAGAGGTCACCCCTCCACTTT. It is translated as CASSQERSPLHF. The chain is built from TRBV4-1 and TRBJ1-6; D call uncertain. V was shortened by 0 bases and J by 10 bases, with 4 bases between the two germline ends. CDR3 length: 12 residues. From germline, CDR1 is MGHRA and CDR2 YSYEKL.

This clonotype was seen many times. The rearrangement joins TRBV20-1 to TRBJ2-7; possible D gene TRBD1, 5 bases. This CDR3 comprises 15 residues. The germline V gene has CDR1 DFQATT and CDR2 SNEGSKA (reference sequence). This CDR3 is CSPSHPNGHNYEQYF. DNA for the CDR3: TGCAGCCCCTCCCACCCCAATGGACATAACTACGAGCAGTACTTC.

The chain couples TRBV28 to TRBJ2-1; 12 bases align to TRBD1. V trimming: 3 bases; J trimming: 10 bases; junction bases outside the gene matches: 7. Germline CDR1 is MDHEN and CDR2 is SYDVKM. The CDR3 length is 15 residues. The CDR3 spells CASSFPGQGAREQFF. The CDR3 DNA reads TGTGCCAGCAGTTTTCCGGGACAGGGGGCACGGGAGCAGTTCTTC.

There are many counts of this clonotype. A much larger clone differs from this one at a single base, so this may be a read error. The rearrangement links TRBV12-3 or TRBV12-4 to TRBJ2-7, with 9 positions matching TRBD1. CDR3 length: 15 amino acids. V lost 5 bases to trimming and J lost 6 bases; unmatched junction nucleotides: 11. CDR3 nucleotides: TGTGCCAGCAGTCACTACCAGACAGGGGGGGGCGAGCAGTACTTC. Translating it yields CASSHYQTGGGEQYF.

To note about this clonotype: This may be a read error, as it is one base from a much larger clone. V gene TRBV5-6 combines with J gene TRBJ1-3; D might be TRBD1 (6 bases). The CDR3 contains 17 residues. Trimming cost V 3 bases and J 2 bases, with 18 bases left between them. Per the germline V gene, CDR1 is SGHDT and CDR2 is YYEEEE. CDR3 protein: CASSYDRWGAAGNTIYF. CDR3 coding DNA: TGTGCCAGCAGCTACGATCGATGGGGGGCGGCTGGAAACACCATATATTTT.